This is a list of T cell receptor beta chains from one sample in a study of Graves' ophthalmopathy and Graves' hyperthyroidism. A single record per CDR3 protein comes from TCRdb applying MiXCR to the multiplex PCR reads. The table shows 680,000 or so distinct CDR3 sequences, with approximately 22% occurring only once. The sequenced sample was peripheral blood. These receptors originate from a woman aged 18 to 35 with stable Graves' hyperthyroidism. Some clones in this sample may be carry-over from other donors' samples. CDR3s include the opening cysteine and the closing phenylalanine or tryptophan. A D gene is named only where the DNA matches it firmly. Part of the rows lack a size; the others show once, few, many or a class for expanded clones.

j_gene,v_gene,abundance,d_gene,CDR3nt,CDR3aa
TRBJ2-5,TRBV6-2/TRBV6-3,many,TRBD2,TGTGCCAGCAGTAGAACTAGCGTACAAGAGACCCAGTACTTC,CASSRTSVQETQYF
TRBJ2-5,TRBV7-6,many,TRBD1,TGTGCCAGCAGCACAGCCGGGACAGGACGTGAGACCCAGTACTTC,CASSTAGTGRETQYF
TRBJ2-2,TRBV28,many,NA,TGTGCCAGCAGTCCCCACTTAAGGTCAAGTTACACCGGGGAGCTGTTTTTT,CASSPHLRSSYTGELFF
TRBJ1-2,TRBV7-2,many,NA,TGTGCCAGCAGCGCTTTGACGGTGAATGGCTACACCTTC,CASSALTVNGYTF
TRBJ1-2,TRBV10-3,many,NA,TGTGCCATCAGTGCGGGCCAGAAGTACTATGGCTACACCTTC,CAISAGQKYYGYTF
TRBJ1-2,TRBV2,many,NA,TGTGCCAGCAGTGAAATGGCACCCTATGGCTACACCTTC,CASSEMAPYGYTF
TRBJ1-5,TRBV27,many,NA,TGTGCCAGCAGCTTAGGCCGACTAAATCAGCCCCAGCATTTT,CASSLGRLNQPQHF
TRBJ1-5,TRBV6-1,few,TRBD1,TGTGCCAGCAGGGGGGGGGGGACAGCTATTCATCAGCCCCAGCATTTT,CASRGGGTAIHQPQHF
TRBJ1-6,TRBV27,few,TRBD1,TGTGCCAGCAGTCCACCAGGGGGCTCGAAAAATTCACCCCTCCACTTT,CASSPPGGSKNSPLHF
TRBJ1-5,TRBV15,NA,NA,TGTGCCGTTACCGATTCGTACAATCAGCCCCAGCATTTT,CAVTDSYNQPQHF
TRBJ1-6,TRBV7-8,many,TRBD1,TGTGCCAGCAGCTTATTAACAGGGGGCTTGTATTCACCCCTCCACTTT,CASSLLTGGLYSPLHF
TRBJ1-5,TRBV5-6,many,TRBD1,TGTGCCAGCAGCTTGTCCCGGGACAGGGTCAATCAGCCCCAGCATTTT,CASSLSRDRVNQPQHF
TRBJ2-7,TRBV28,few,NA,TGTGCCAGCAGTTTCCCCAGCAGCTCCTACGAGCAGTACTTC,CASSFPSSSYEQYF
TRBJ2-5,TRBV6-5,many,NA,TGTGCCAGCAGTTGGCCGGGACCACAAGAGACCCAGTACTTC,CASSWPGPQETQYF
TRBJ1-2,TRBV7-2,NA,TRBD1,TGTGCCAGCAGCTTAACTGGGACAGGGGTTCATGGCTACACCTTC,CASSLTGTGVHGYTF
TRBJ1-1,TRBV7-9,many,NA,TGTGCCAGCAGCTTTCACCCCACTGAAGCTTTCTTT,CASSFHPTEAFF
TRBJ2-5,TRBV20-1,many,NA,TGCAGTGCTATGGAACTCGGGACGCCTGGGAAGACCCAGTACTTC,CSAMELGTPGKTQYF
TRBJ1-1,TRBV11-2,NA,NA,TGTGCCAGCAGACTGAACTTGGGGAACACTGAAGCTTTCTTT,CASRLNLGNTEAFF
TRBJ1-1,TRBV12-3/TRBV12-4,many,NA,TGTGCCAGCAGTTTTAGGCGCGGGGTGGGGACTGAAGCTTTCTTT,CASSFRRGVGTEAFF
TRBJ2-7,TRBV6-5,many,NA,TGTGCCAGCAGTTACTCGACCCTCAGCTCCTACGAGCAGTACTTC,CASSYSTLSSYEQYF
TRBJ2-5,TRBV11-2,many,TRBD1,TGTGCCAGCAGCCCCCCCCGGCACAGGGGCCAAGAGACCCAGTACTTC,CASSPPRHRGQETQYF
TRBJ2-2,TRBV4-1,NA,TRBD2,TGCGCCAGCAGCCAGGCGGGAGCGAACACCGGGGAGCTGTTTTTT,CASSQAGANTGELFF
TRBJ1-1,TRBV6-1,many,TRBD1,TGTGCCAGCAGTGCATGGGACAGTAACACTGAAGCTTTCTTT,CASSAWDSNTEAFF
TRBJ2-2,TRBV2,many,NA,TGTGCCAGCAGCGGGTGGGCCGGGGAGCTGTTTTTT,CASSGWAGELFF
TRBJ1-1,TRBV7-9,many,NA,TGTGCCAGCAGCTCGGTCAGGGTCAACACTGAAGCTTTCTTT,CASSSVRVNTEAFF
TRBJ2-4,TRBV6-1,many,NA,TGTGCCAGCAGTGCCCCGGGGCAGGGTAGAGCCAAAAACATTCAGTACTTC,CASSAPGQGRAKNIQYF
TRBJ2-7,TRBV20-1,few,NA,TGCAGTGCTCAGAGACCGGGACCTTCAGCCTACGAGCAGTACTTC,CSAQRPGPSAYEQYF
TRBJ1-6,TRBV30,many,NA,TGTGCCTGGAGTATCCAGGGTGTAACAAATTCACCCCTCCACTTT,CAWSIQGVTNSPLHF
TRBJ1-2,TRBV4-1,NA,TRBD1,TGCGCCAGCAGCCACCCAGGGACAGGGAATGGCTACACCTTC,CASSHPGTGNGYTF
TRBJ2-4,TRBV11-2,NA,NA,TGTGCCAGCAGCTCCGGGACCTTC,CASSSGTF
TRBJ2-5,TRBV11-2,NA,NA,TGTGCCAGCAGCCTCTTAGTAGAGGAGACCCAGTACTTC,CASSLLVEETQYF
TRBJ2-7,TRBV2,many,NA,TGTGCCAGCAGTGTTAGGGGGTACGAGCAGTACTTC,CASSVRGYEQYF
TRBJ2-7,TRBV5-1,few,NA,TGCGCCAGCAGCTTGGCACCAGGGGCTGTAGACGAGCAGTACTTC,CASSLAPGAVDEQYF
TRBJ2-7,TRBV5-1,many,NA,TGCGCCAGCAGCTTGGGGGACCTAAGGGAGCAGTACTTC,CASSLGDLREQYF
TRBJ1-2,TRBV5-4,many,TRBD1,TGTGCCAGCAGCTTTGACAGGGCCTGGGGCTACACCTTC,CASSFDRAWGYTF
TRBJ1-5,TRBV6-1,NA,NA,TGTGCCAGCAGTGAATATGAGACAGGACTTATGCGCAATCAGCCCCAGCATTTT,CASSEYETGLMRNQPQHF
TRBJ1-1,TRBV2,few,NA,TGTGCCAGCAGTGAGTGGGAGACCCATAACACTGAAGCTTTCTTT,CASSEWETHNTEAFF
TRBJ2-5,TRBV2,many,TRBD2,TGTGCCAGCAGTGGAGGGACTAGCAGCCTTCCCCAGTACTTC,CASSGGTSSLPQYF
TRBJ2-5,TRBV12-3/TRBV12-4,many,NA,TGTGCCAGCAGCAAATCCGGGGTACAGACCCAGTACTTC,CASSKSGVQTQYF
TRBJ2-4,TRBV19,NA,NA,TGTGCCAGTAGCCCCCGGGACCGGGAGATCCAGTACTTC,CASSPRDREIQYF
TRBJ2-7,TRBV6-5,many,TRBD1,TGTGCCAGCCGGGACAGGGGGACGGTATACGAGCAGTACTTC,CASRDRGTVYEQYF
TRBJ2-7,TRBV12-3/TRBV12-4,many,TRBD1,TGTGCCAGCACCAGGACAGGGGGCTCCTACGAGCAGTACTTC,CASTRTGGSYEQYF
TRBJ2-5,TRBV7-8,many,TRBD1,TGTGCCAGCAGCTTACGGGCAGGGGGCGAAGAGACCCAGTACTTC,CASSLRAGGEETQYF
TRBJ1-6,TRBV19,few,NA,TGTGCCAGTAGTGAAGGGGGAGGCTTATCACCCCTCCACTTT,CASSEGGGLSPLHF
TRBJ1-1,TRBV12-3/TRBV12-4,NA,NA,TGTGCCAGCAGTCCCCTACCCGCCGGGACGCCTTATGAAGCTTTCTTT,CASSPLPAGTPYEAFF
TRBJ2-2,TRBV6-1,NA,NA,TGTGCCAGCAGTGAACCTGGGGGGGCGTCCACCGGGGAGCTGTTTTTT,CASSEPGGASTGELFF
TRBJ2-7,TRBV28,NA,NA,TGTGCCAGCAGTCCCGAGGCCAGGTCTCGGGACGAGCAGTACTTC,CASSPEARSRDEQYF
TRBJ2-5,TRBV7-2,many,NA,TGTGCCAGCAGCTTAGTGGCGGGGCAGGCGTCCCAGTACTTC,CASSLVAGQASQYF
TRBJ2-7,TRBV29-1,many,NA,TGCAGCGTTGAAGATATTTCAGGCCAGGGGATCAGCGAGCAGTACTTC,CSVEDISGQGISEQYF
TRBJ2-5,TRBV24-1,many,NA,TGTGCCACCAGGGGAGTGGGCGAGACCCAGTACTTC,CATRGVGETQYF
TRBJ2-7,TRBV28,NA,TRBD2,TGTGCCAGCCTAAGAGGGGGACTAGTGGGAGCGGGATACGAGCAGTACTTC,CASLRGGLVGAGYEQYF
TRBJ1-2,TRBV10-2,many,NA,TGCGCCAGCAGTGAGTCGCAGGGTGGTCCCTCTAACTATGGCTACACCTTC,CASSESQGGPSNYGYTF
TRBJ2-5,TRBV4-2,once,NA,TGTGCCAGCAGCCGGTCGGGGACCCAGTACTTC,CASSRSGTQYF
TRBJ1-1,TRBV28,many,NA,TGTGCCAGCAGTTTAACGAGCATGAACACTGAAGCTTTCTTT,CASSLTSMNTEAFF
TRBJ1-1,TRBV2,once,NA,TGTGCCAGCAATACAGGATTGAACACTGAATCTTTCTTT,CASNTGLNTESFF
TRBJ2-2,TRBV29-1,many,NA,TGCAGCGCAGGAGGGACAAACGCGAACACCGGGGAGCTGTTTTTT,CSAGGTNANTGELFF
TRBJ1-6,TRBV20-1,many,NA,TGCAGTGCTAGTGGGGGCGTTGGGGCACCCCTCCACTTT,CSASGGVGAPLHF